The sequence of this TCR beta chain was determined in a study of blood T cell repertoires in COVID-19. Study as a whole: From T cells, B-cell-depleted T cells, or PBMCs came the material, which was cDNA or gDNA.

Original data processing: Estimation of nucleated cell counts was performed using reference gene primer amplification. Some clones are missing from TCRdb's copy, which holds only in-frame ones; the method was immunoSEQ multiplex PCR. V, J and clone size are those of that table, while D and trimming were read from the DNA. Of roughly 260,000 clones listed, roughly 90% are singletons. Participant-reported clinical history was the basis for cohort assignment. This CDR3 spans 16 amino acids. Germline-derived CDR1 and CDR2 are SGHNT and YYREEE (reference sequence). Trimming pared 4 bases from V and 0 bases from J, leaving 13 bases between.

This receptor was taken from a woman younger than 45 with acute COVID-19. Material for sequencing was PBMCs or T cells enriched from blood (not recorded which). J is TRBJ1-4 and V is TRBV5-4; the D gene is possibly TRBD1 (5 bases). The CDR3 nucleotides read TGTGCCAGCAGCGCGGGTGGGGGGGCAACTAATGAAAAACTGTTTTTT. Residues: CASSAGGGATNEKLFF.